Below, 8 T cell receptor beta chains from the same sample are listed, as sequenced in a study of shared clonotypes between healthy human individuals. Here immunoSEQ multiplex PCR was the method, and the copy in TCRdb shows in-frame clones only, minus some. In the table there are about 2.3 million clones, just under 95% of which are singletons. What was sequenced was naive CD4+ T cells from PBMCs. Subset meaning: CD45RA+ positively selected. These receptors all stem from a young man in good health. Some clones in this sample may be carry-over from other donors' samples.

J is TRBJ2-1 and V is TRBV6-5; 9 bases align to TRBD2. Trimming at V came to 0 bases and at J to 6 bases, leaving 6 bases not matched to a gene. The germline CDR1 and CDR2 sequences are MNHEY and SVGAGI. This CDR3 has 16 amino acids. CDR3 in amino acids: CASSYSMLAGINEQFF. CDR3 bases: TGTGCCAGCAGTTACTCGATGCTAGCGGGAATCAATGAGCAGTTCTTC.

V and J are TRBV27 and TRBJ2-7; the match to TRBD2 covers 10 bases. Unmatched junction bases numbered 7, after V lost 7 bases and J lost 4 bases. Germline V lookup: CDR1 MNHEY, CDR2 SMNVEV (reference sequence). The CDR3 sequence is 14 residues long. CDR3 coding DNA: TGTGCCAGCAACTCACTAGCGGGGCCTTACGAGCAGTACTTC. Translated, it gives CASNSLAGPYEQYF.

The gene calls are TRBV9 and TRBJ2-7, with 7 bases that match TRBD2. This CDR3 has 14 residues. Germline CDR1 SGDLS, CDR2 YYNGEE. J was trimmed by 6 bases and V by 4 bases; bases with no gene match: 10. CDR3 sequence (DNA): TGTGCCAGCAGCCCCCAGACTAGCTCGGGCGAGCAGTACTTC. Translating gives CASSPQTSSGEQYF.

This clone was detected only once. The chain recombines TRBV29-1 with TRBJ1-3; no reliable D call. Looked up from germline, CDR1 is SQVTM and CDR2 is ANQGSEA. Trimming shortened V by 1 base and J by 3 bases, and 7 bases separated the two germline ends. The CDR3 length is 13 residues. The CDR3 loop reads CSVEVPDGNTIYF. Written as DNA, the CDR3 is TGCAGCGTTGAAGTCCCGGATGGAAACACCATATATTTT.

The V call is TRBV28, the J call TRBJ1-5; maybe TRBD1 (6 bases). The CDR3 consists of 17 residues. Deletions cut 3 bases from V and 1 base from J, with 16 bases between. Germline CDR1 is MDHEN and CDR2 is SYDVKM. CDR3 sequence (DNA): TGTGCCAGCAGTTTGTTACGGCGGGGGGGCAGCAATCAGCCCCAGCATTTT. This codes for CASSLLRRGGSNQPQHF.

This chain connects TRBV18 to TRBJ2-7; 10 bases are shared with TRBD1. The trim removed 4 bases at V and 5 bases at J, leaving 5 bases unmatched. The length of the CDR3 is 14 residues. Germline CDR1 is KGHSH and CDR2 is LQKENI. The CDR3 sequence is CASSLGQGDNEQYF. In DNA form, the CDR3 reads TGTGCCAGCTCACTAGGACAGGGGGACAACGAGCAGTACTTC.

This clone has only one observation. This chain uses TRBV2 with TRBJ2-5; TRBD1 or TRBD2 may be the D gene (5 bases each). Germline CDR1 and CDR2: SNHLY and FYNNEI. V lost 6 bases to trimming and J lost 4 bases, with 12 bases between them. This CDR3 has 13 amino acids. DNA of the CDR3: TGTGCCAGCAGCCCGGGGCTAGCAGAGACCCAGTACTTC. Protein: CASSPGLAETQYF.

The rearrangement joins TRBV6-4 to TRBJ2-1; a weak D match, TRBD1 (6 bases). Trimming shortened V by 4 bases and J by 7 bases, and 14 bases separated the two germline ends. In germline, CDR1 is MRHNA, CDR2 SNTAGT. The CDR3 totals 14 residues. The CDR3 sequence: CASSAGTSRNEQFF. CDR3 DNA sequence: TGTGCCAGCAGTGCCGGGACATCGAGGAATGAGCAGTTCTTC.